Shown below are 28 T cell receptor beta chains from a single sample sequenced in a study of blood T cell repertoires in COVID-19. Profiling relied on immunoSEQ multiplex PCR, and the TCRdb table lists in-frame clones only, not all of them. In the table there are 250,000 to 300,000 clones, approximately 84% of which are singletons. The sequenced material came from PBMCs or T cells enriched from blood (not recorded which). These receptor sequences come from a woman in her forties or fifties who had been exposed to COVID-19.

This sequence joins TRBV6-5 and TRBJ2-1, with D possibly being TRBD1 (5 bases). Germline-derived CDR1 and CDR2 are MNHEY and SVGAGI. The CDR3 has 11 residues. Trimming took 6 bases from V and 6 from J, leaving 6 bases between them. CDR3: CASRDTNEQFF. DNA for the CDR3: TGTGCCAGCAGGGACACCAATGAGCAGTTCTTC.

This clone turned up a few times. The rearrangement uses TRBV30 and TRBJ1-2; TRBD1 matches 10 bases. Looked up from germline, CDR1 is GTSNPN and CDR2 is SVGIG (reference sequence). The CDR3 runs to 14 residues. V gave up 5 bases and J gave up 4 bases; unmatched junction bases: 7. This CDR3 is CAWGRTGGSYGYTF. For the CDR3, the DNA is TGTGCCTGGGGGCGGACAGGGGGTTCCTATGGCTACACCTTC. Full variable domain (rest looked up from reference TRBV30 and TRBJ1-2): SQTIHQWPATLVQPVGSPLSLECTVEGTSNPNLYWYRQAAGRGLQLLFYSVGIGQISSEVPQNLSASRPQDRQFILSSKKLLLSDSGFYLCAWGRTGGSYGYTFGSGTRLTVV.

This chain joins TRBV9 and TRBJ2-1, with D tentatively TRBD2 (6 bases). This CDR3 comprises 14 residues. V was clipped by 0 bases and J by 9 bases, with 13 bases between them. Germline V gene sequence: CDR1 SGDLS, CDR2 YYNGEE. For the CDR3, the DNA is TGTGCCAGCAGCGTAGGCGGGGCGGGTGGTGAGCAGTTCTTC. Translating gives CASSVGGAGGEQFF.

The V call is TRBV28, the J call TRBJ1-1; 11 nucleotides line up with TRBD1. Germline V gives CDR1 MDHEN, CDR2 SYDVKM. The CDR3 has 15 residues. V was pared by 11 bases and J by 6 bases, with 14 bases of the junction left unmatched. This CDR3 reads CAVRGQGERRAEAFF. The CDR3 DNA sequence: TGTGCCGTAAGGGGACAGGGGGAAAGAAGGGCTGAAGCTTTCTTT.

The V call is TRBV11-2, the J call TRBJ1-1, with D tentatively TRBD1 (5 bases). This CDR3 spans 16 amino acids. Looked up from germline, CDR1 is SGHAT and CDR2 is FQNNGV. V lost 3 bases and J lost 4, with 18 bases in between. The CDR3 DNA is TGTGCCAGCAGCTTTTCAGGGTCTTTTGGAATCACTGAAGCTTTCTTT. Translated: CASSFSGSFGITEAFF.

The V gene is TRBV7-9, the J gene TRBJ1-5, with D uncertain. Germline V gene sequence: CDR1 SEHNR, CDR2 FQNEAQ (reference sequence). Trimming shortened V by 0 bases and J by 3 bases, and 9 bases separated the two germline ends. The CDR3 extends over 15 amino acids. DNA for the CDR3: TGTGCCAGCAGCTTAGCCGGGAACAACAATCAGCCCCAGCATTTT. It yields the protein CASSLAGNNNQPQHF.

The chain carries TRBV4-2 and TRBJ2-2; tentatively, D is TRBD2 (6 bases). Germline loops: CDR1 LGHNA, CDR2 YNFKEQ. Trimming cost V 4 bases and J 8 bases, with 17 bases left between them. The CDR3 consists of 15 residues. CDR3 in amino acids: CASSPVGGDEGELFF. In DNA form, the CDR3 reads TGTGCCAGCAGCCCCGTTGGAGGGGACGAGGGGGAGCTGTTTTTT.

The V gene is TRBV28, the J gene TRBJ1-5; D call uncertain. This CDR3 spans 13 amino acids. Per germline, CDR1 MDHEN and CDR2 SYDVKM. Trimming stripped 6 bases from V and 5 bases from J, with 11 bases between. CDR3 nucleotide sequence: TGTGCCAGCAGCCCTGCGGTTTATCAGCCCCAGCATTTT. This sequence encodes CASSPAVYQPQHF.

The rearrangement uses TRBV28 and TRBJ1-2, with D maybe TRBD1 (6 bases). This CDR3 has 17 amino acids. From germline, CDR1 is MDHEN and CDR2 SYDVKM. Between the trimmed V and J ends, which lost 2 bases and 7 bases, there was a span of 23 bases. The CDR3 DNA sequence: TGTGCCAGCAGTTTAGGGGGCGTCAGGGCCCTTGGTCGTGGCTACACCTTC. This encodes CASSLGGVRALGRGYTF.

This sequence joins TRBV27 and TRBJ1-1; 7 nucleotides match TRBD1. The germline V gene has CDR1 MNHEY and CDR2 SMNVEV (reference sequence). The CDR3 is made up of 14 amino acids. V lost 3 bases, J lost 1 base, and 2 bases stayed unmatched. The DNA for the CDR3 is TGTGCCAGCAGTTTCCACAGGGGGAACACTGAAGCTTTCTTT. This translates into CASSFHRGNTEAFF.

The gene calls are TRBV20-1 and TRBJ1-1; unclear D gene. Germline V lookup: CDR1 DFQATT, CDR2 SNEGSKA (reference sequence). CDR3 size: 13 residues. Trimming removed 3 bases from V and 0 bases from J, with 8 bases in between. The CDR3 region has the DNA TGCAGTGCTAGTCCAGGTATGAACACTGAAGCTTTCTTT. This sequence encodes CSASPGMNTEAFF.

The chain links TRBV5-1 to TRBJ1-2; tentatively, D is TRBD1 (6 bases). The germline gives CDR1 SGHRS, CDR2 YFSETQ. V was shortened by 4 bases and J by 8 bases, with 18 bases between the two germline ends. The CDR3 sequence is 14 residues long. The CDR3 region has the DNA TGCGCCAGCAGCCCGCCCGGGACACGAGACGGCTACACCTTC. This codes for CASSPPGTRDGYTF.

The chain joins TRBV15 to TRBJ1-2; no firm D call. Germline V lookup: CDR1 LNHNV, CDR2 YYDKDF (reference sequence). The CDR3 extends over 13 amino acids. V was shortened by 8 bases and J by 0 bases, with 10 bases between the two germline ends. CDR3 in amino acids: CATSRVANYGYTF. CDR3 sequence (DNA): TGTGCCACCTCGAGGGTAGCTAACTATGGCTACACCTTC.

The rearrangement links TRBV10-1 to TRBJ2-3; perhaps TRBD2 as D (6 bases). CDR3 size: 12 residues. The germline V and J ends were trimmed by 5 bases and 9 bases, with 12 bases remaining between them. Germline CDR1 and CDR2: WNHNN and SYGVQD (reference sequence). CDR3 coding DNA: TGCGCCAGCAGTTCATCACGGGGGACGCAGTATTTT. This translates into CASSSSRGTQYF.

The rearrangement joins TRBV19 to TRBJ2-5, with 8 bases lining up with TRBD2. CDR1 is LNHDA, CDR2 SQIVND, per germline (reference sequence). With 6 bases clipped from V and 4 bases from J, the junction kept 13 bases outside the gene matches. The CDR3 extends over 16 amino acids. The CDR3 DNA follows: TGTGCCAGTAGCCTCCTCGGGGCGGGGGGTGGAGAGACCCAGTACTTC. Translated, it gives CASSLLGAGGGETQYF.

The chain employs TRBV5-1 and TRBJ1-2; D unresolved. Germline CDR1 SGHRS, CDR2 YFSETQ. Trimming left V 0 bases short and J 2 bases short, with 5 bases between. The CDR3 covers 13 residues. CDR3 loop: CASSLVVNYGYTF. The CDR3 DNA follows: TGCGCCAGCAGCTTGGTCGTCAACTATGGCTACACCTTC.

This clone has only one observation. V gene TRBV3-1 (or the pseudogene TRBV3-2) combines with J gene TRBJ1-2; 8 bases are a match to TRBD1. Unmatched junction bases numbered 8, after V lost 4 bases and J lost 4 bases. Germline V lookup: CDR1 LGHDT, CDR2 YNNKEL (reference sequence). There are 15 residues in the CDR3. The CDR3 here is CASSPTGQGTYGYTF. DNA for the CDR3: TGTGCCAGCAGCCCGACAGGACAGGGAACCTATGGCTACACCTTC.

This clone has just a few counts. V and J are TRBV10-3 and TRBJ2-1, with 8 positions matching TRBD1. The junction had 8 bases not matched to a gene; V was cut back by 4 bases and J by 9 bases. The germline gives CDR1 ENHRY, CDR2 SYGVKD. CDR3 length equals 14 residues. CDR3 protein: CAISGTGSTGEQFF. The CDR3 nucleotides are TGTGCCATCAGTGGGACAGGGTCGACGGGTGAGCAGTTCTTC.

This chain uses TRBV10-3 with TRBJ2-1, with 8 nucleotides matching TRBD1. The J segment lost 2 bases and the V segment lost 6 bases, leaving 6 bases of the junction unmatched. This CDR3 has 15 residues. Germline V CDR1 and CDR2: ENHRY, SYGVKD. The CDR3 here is CAISLQGVPYNEQFF. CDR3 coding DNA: TGTGCCATCAGCCTACAGGGGGTACCCTACAATGAGCAGTTCTTC.

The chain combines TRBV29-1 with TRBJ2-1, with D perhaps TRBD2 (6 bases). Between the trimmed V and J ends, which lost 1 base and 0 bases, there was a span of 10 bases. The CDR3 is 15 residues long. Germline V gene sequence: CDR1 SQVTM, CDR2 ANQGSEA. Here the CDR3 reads CSVEGFGGSYNEQFF. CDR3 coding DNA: TGCAGCGTTGAAGGGTTCGGGGGCTCCTACAATGAGCAGTTCTTC.

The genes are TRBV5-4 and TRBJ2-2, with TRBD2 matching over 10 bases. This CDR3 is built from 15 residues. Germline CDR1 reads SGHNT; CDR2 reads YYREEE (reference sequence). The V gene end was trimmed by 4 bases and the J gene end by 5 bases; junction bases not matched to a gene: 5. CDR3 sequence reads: CASSRAGGGTGELFF. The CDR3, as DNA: TGTGCCAGCAGCCGAGCGGGAGGGGGGACCGGGGAGCTGTTTTTT. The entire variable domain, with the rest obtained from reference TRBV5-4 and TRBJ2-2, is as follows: ETGVTQSPTHLIKTRGQQVTLRCSSQSGHNTVSWYQQALGQGPQFIFQYYREEENGRGNFPPRFSGLQFPNYSSELNVNALELDDSALYLCASSRAGGGTGELFFGEGSRLTVL.

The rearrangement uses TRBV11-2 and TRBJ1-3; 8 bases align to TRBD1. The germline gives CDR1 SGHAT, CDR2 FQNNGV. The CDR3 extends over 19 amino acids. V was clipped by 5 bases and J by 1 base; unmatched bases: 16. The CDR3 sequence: CASSPRQGSPHRSGNTIYF. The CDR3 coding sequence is TGTGCCAGCAGCCCCCGACAGGGGTCCCCACACCGATCTGGAAACACCATATATTTT. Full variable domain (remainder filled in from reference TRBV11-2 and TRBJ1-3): EAGVAQSPRYKIIEKRQSVAFWCNPISGHATLYWYQQILGQGPKLLIQFQNNGVVDDSQLPKDRFSAERLKGVDSTLKIQPAKLEDSAVYLCASSPRQGSPHRSGNTIYFGEGSWLTVV.

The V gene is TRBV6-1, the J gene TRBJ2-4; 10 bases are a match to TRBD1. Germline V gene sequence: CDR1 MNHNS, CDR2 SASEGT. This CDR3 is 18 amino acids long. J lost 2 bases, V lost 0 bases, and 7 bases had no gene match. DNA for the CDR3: TGTGCCAGCAGTGAAGCGTTGACAGGGGGCTCGCCCAAAAACATTCAGTACTTC. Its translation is CASSEALTGGSPKNIQYF.

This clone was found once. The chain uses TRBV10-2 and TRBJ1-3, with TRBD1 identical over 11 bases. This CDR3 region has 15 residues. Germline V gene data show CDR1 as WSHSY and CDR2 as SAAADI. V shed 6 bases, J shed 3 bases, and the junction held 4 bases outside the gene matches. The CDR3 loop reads CASRDRGRDGNTIYF. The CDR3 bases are TGCGCCAGCAGGGACAGGGGGCGGGATGGAAACACCATATATTTT.

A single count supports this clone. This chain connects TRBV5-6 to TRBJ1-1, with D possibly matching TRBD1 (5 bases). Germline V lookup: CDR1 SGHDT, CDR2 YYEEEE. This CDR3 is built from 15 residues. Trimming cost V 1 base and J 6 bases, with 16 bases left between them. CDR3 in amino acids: CASSLSAQGWAEAFF. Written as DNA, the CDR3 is TGTGCCAGCAGCTTGAGCGCCCAGGGTTGGGCTGAAGCTTTCTTT.

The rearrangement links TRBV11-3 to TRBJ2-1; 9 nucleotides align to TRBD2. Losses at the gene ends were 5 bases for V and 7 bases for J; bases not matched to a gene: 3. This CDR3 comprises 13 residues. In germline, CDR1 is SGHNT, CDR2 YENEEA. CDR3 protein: CASSLSGGNEQFF. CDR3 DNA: TGTGCCAGCAGCCTCAGCGGGGGGAATGAGCAGTTCTTC.

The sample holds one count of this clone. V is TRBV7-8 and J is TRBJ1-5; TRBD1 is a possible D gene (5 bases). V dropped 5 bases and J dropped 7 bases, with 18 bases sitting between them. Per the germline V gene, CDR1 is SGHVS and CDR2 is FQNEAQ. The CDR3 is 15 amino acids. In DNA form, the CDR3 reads TGTGCCAGCAGCCACTCTCATCGGGGGGACCAGCCCCAGCATTTT. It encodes CASSHSHRGDQPQHF.

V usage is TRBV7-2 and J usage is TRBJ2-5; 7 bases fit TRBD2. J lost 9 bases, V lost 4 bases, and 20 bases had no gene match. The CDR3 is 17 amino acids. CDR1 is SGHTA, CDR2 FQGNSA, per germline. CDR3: CASSSSGGSGRVVAQYF. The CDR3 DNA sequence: TGTGCCAGCAGCTCCTCGGGGGGTAGCGGGCGGGTGGTGGCCCAGTACTTC. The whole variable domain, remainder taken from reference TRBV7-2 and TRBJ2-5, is GAGVSQSPSNKVTEKGKDVELRCDPISGHTALYWYRQSLGQGLEFLIYFQGNSAPDKSGLPSDRFSAERTGGSVSTLTIQRTQQEDSAVYLCASSSSGGSGRVVAQYFGPGTRLLVL.